The 30 T cell receptor beta chains below all came from one sample that was sequenced in a study of OX40 agonist ivuxolimab in advanced cancers. Sequencing was performed with immunoSEQ multiplex PCR; in TCRdb, only in-frame clones are kept and a portion is missing. The sample contains about 65,000 clones, approximately 89% of which appear only once. Here the sequenced sample was CD4+ or CD8+ T cells sorted from blood, taken in a trial of the OX40 agonist ivuxolimab. These receptors originate from an adult with an advanced solid tumor such as melanoma, head and neck, liver or kidney cancer.

This chain joins TRBV4-1 and TRBJ2-5; 8 positions match TRBD2. Germline assignment: CDR1 MGHRA and CDR2 YSYEKL. The CDR3 runs 16 residues. J was trimmed by 7 bases and V by 0 bases; bases with no gene match: 10. As DNA, the CDR3 is TGCGCCAGCAGCCAAGATGCGGGGGGCCGATTGCGGACCCAGTACTTC. Protein product: CASSQDAGGRLRTQYF.

This chain joins TRBV10-3 and TRBJ1-2, with a tentative D call TRBD1 (6 bases). V was shortened by 0 bases and J by 4 bases, with 15 bases between the two germline ends. CDR1 is ENHRY and CDR2 is SYGVKD in the germline V gene. This CDR3 has 16 amino acids. CDR3 coding DNA: TGTGCCATCAGTGAGTCTGGTCTGGACAGTGGCTATGGCTACACCTTC. It translates to CAISESGLDSGYGYTF.

In its sample, this clone was seen a few times. The rearrangement links TRBV2 to TRBJ1-1, with a weak D call TRBD1 (5 bases). Germline V gene lookup returns CDR1 SNHLY and CDR2 FYNNEI. CDR3 size: 13 residues. V was cut by 6 bases and J by 4 bases, with 12 bases left in between. The CDR3 DNA sequence: TGTGCCAGCAGCGCCCGGGGGATCACTGAAGCTTTCTTT. Translation gives CASSARGITEAFF.

This chain joins TRBV19 and TRBJ2-7; weak D call: TRBD2 (5 bases). Trimming shortened V by 1 base and J by 2 bases, and 12 bases separated the two germline ends. Germline V gives CDR1 LNHDA, CDR2 SQIVND (reference sequence). This CDR3 is built from 15 residues. The CDR3 nucleotides read TGTGCCAGTAGTATAGTCCCGGGGAGAGCCTACGAGCAGTACTTC. This gives the protein CASSIVPGRAYEQYF.

V and J are TRBV18 and TRBJ1-2; 8 nucleotides match TRBD1. Germline V gene data show CDR1 as KGHSH and CDR2 as LQKENI. CDR3 size: 15 residues. Trimming at V came to 2 bases and at J to 7 bases, leaving 9 bases not matched to a gene. Here the CDR3 reads CASSPVQGASIGYTF. CDR3 sequence (DNA): TGTGCCAGCTCACCAGTCCAGGGGGCATCTATTGGCTACACCTTC.

This clone has only a few counts. J is TRBJ2-5 and V is TRBV19; D uncertain. CDR1 and CDR2 (germline): LNHDA, SQIVND (reference sequence). Trimming pared 7 bases from V and 0 bases from J, leaving 3 bases between. This CDR3 comprises 11 residues. The CDR3 DNA is TGTGCCAGTACTAACCAAGAGACCCAGTACTTC. It codes for CASTNQETQYF.

The V gene is TRBV5-4, the J gene TRBJ2-4; tentatively, D is TRBD2 (6 bases). Germline CDR1 and CDR2: SGHNT and YYREEE (reference sequence). V was shortened by 4 bases and J by 1 base, with 12 bases between the two germline ends. This CDR3 is built from 15 residues. CDR3 sequence reads: CASSGGTSAKNIQYF. CDR3 coding DNA: TGTGCCAGCAGCGGGGGGACGAGCGCCAAAAACATTCAGTACTTC. The complete variable domain, with remaining parts taken from reference TRBV5-4 and TRBJ2-4, reads ETGVTQSPTHLIKTRGQQVTLRCSSQSGHNTVSWYQQALGQGPQFIFQYYREEENGRGNFPPRFSGLQFPNYSSELNVNALELDDSALYLCASSGGTSAKNIQYFGAGTRLSVL.

J is TRBJ2-1 and V is TRBV7-8; 8 bases are a match to TRBD2. This CDR3 is built from 16 residues. Germline V gene lookup returns CDR1 SGHVS and CDR2 FQNEAQ. The J segment lost 7 bases and the V segment lost 5 bases, leaving 13 bases of the junction unmatched. The CDR3 bases are TGTGCCAGCAGCCGAACCCCCGGGACTAGGTATAATGAGCAGTTCTTC. Protein product: CASSRTPGTRYNEQFF.

The rearrangement links TRBV7-9 to TRBJ1-4, with 7 bases identical to TRBD1. V gave up 2 bases and J gave up 7 bases; unmatched junction bases: 4. Per the germline V gene, CDR1 is SEHNR and CDR2 is FQNEAQ (reference sequence). The CDR3 sequence is 14 residues long. The CDR3 region is CASSLPQGREKLFF. The CDR3 bases are TGTGCCAGCAGCTTACCACAGGGGCGTGAAAAACTGTTTTTT.

This clone is judged medium-sized. The chain recombines TRBV5-4 with TRBJ1-2; D not certain. From germline, CDR1 is SGHNT and CDR2 YYREEE (reference sequence). The V end was cut by 0 bases, the J end by 4 bases, with 13 bases between. The CDR3 consists of 15 residues. CDR3 residues: CASSLAAGHGYGYTF. In nucleotides, the CDR3 is TGTGCCAGCAGCTTGGCCGCAGGTCATGGCTATGGCTACACCTTC.

CDR3 coding DNA: TGTGCCAGCAGTTACTCAGACAGGGGCCAGCCCCAGCATTTT. Protein sequence: CASSYSDRGQPQHF. The V and J genes are TRBV6-5 and TRBJ1-5; 8 positions agree with TRBD1. Germline CDR1 is MNHEY and CDR2 is SVGAGI. CDR3 length: 14 residues. The ends lost 0 bases at V and 7 bases at J; junction bases unmatched: 2.

The J gene is TRBJ2-1, the V gene TRBV7-2; tentative D call: TRBD2 (5 bases). CDR3 length equals 15 residues. From germline, CDR1 is SGHTA and CDR2 FQGNSA. V was cut by 2 bases and J by 0 bases, with 8 bases left in between. This chain's CDR3 is CASSLLAGSYNEQFF. The CDR3 DNA reads as TGTGCCAGCAGCTTACTTGCGGGCTCCTACAATGAGCAGTTCTTC. Variable domain in full (rest from reference TRBV7-2 and TRBJ2-1): GAGVSQSPSNKVTEKGKDVELRCDPISGHTALYWYRQSLGQGLEFLIYFQGNSAPDKSGLPSDRFSAERTGGSVSTLTIQRTQQEDSAVYLCASSLLAGSYNEQFFGPGTRLTVL.

The V and J genes are TRBV5-1 and TRBJ2-5; 8 bases map to TRBD2. The ends lost 5 bases at V and 1 base at J; junction bases unmatched: 7. Germline V gives CDR1 SGHRS, CDR2 YFSETQ. The CDR3 has 15 residues. The CDR3 DNA follows: TGCGCCAGCAGTGGAAGCGGGGGCACCCAAGAGACCCAGTACTTC. It is translated as CASSGSGGTQETQYF.

J is TRBJ1-2 and V is TRBV6-1; possibly TRBD1 for D (5 bases). Germline V gene data show CDR1 as MNHNS and CDR2 as SASEGT. This CDR3 spans 12 amino acids. Between the trimmed V and J ends, which lost 5 bases and 6 bases, there was a span of 10 bases. CDR3 bases: TGTGCCAGCAGTAGAGAAGGGGATGGCTACACCTTC. Amino acids: CASSREGDGYTF.

The genes are TRBV4-2 and TRBJ2-7; a weak D match, TRBD2 (6 bases). Germline CDR1 and CDR2: LGHNA and YNFKEQ. The CDR3 is 14 amino acids. V lost 0 bases and J 2 bases, leaving 8 bases between the germline ends. The CDR3 reads CASSQEGLAYEQYF. In nucleotides, the CDR3 is TGTGCCAGCAGCCAAGAGGGACTCGCCTACGAGCAGTACTTC.

The V call is TRBV2, the J call TRBJ2-7; D gene uncertain. V was trimmed by 3 bases and J by 5 bases, leaving 8 bases between them. The CDR3 consists of 12 residues. Germline V gene data show CDR1 as SNHLY and CDR2 as FYNNEI. In nucleotides, the CDR3 is TGTGCCAGCAGTGATGGCGGTGACGAGCAGTACTTC. Its translation: CASSDGGDEQYF.

The V gene is TRBV7-2, the J gene TRBJ2-5; D gene unclear. CDR3 length equals 12 residues. Germline V gene sequence: CDR1 SGHTA, CDR2 FQGNSA. The ends were cut back, 4 bases at V and 1 base at J, with 4 bases in the middle. CDR3 sequence (DNA): TGTGCCAGCAGCTCTTTCCAAGAGACCCAGTACTTC. Translating gives CASSSFQETQYF.

The chain combines TRBV30 with TRBJ2-3; no reliable D call. The germline gives CDR1 GTSNPN, CDR2 SVGIG (reference sequence). Deletions cut 0 bases from V and 9 bases from J, with 7 bases between. The CDR3 is 11 residues long. The CDR3 DNA reads as TGTGCCTGGAGTGTACTTGCCACGCAGTATTTT. This translates into CAWSVLATQYF.

The V call is TRBV2, the J call TRBJ2-5; no firm D call. CDR1 is SNHLY and CDR2 is FYNNEI in the germline V gene. Trimming left V 6 bases short and J 1 base short, with 9 bases between. CDR3 length: 13 residues. CDR3 in DNA: TGTGCCAGCAGCCCTAGTGGCCAAGAGACCCAGTACTTC. This encodes CASSPSGQETQYF.

This chain joins TRBV27 and TRBJ2-6; TRBD2 might be the D (5 bases). Per the germline V gene, CDR1 is MNHEY and CDR2 is SMNVEV (reference sequence). The ends were cut back, 10 bases at V and 2 bases at J, with 9 bases in the middle. There are 13 residues in the CDR3. CDR3: CATRRPGANVLTF. As DNA, the CDR3 is TGTGCCACCAGGAGGCCTGGGGCCAACGTCCTGACTTTC.

The gene calls are TRBV2 and TRBJ1-5, with D perhaps TRBD1 (5 bases). The CDR3 spans 14 residues. Germline CDR1 is SNHLY and CDR2 is FYNNEI. V was shortened by 3 bases and J by 3 bases, with 9 bases between the two germline ends. The CDR3 loop reads CASSERGINQPQHF. The CDR3 DNA follows: TGTGCCAGCAGTGAGCGGGGGATCAATCAGCCCCAGCATTTT.

The genes are TRBV19 and TRBJ1-1; D not resolved. Between the trimmed V and J ends, which lost 5 bases and 3 bases, there was a span of 13 bases. This CDR3 has 14 residues. Looked up from germline, CDR1 is LNHDA and CDR2 is SQIVND (reference sequence). In DNA form, the CDR3 reads TGTGCCAGTAGTGCCTCATCATGGGACACTGAAGCTTTCTTT. It translates to CASSASSWDTEAFF.

A few counts support this clone. This chain links TRBV4-1 with TRBJ2-2, with D possibly called TRBD1 or TRBD2 (6 bases each). Trimming cost V 4 bases and J 4 bases, with 16 bases left between them. In germline, CDR1 is MGHRA, CDR2 YSYEKL. The CDR3 has 16 residues. Written as DNA, the CDR3 is TGCGCCAGCAGCCGAGAGGGGGGAAGAGGCACCGGGGAGCTGTTTTTT. Translation gives CASSREGGRGTGELFF.

The chain uses TRBV25-1 and TRBJ2-3; D is unresolved. In germline, CDR1 is MGHDK, CDR2 SYGVNS. V was trimmed by 1 base and J by 2 bases, leaving 10 bases between them. This CDR3 is built from 15 residues. The CDR3 is CASSEFRGDTDTQYF. CDR3 nucleotide sequence: TGTGCCAGCAGTGAATTTCGTGGGGACACAGATACGCAGTATTTT.

The rearrangement joins TRBV30 to TRBJ2-3; D is possibly TRBD2 (5 bases). CDR3 length: 13 residues. The V end lost 2 bases, the J end lost 4 bases, and 10 bases lay between the germline ends. CDR1 and CDR2 (germline): GTSNPN, SVGIG (reference sequence). In DNA form, the CDR3 reads TGTGCCTGGAGTCACCTAGCACCAGATACGCAGTATTTT. This codes for CAWSHLAPDTQYF.

The chain is built from TRBV6-1 and TRBJ1-2; no clear D. The CDR3 sequence is 10 residues long. Trimming removed 0 bases at V and 8 bases at J, with 1 base between. Germline V gene lookup returns CDR1 MNHNS and CDR2 SASEGT. The DNA of the CDR3 is TGTGCCAGCAGTGAAGCGGGCTACACCTTC. Translating it yields CASSEAGYTF.

The chain couples TRBV11-2 to TRBJ1-4; weak D call: TRBD1 (5 bases). The V end was cut by 5 bases, the J end by 3 bases, with 10 bases between. Germline values: CDR1 SGHAT, CDR2 FQNNGV. The CDR3 length is 14 residues. The CDR3 loop is CASSRQTSNEKLFF. CDR3 sequence (DNA): TGTGCCAGCAGCCGACAGACCTCTAATGAAAAACTGTTTTTT.

The V and J genes are TRBV19 and TRBJ2-7, with D tentatively TRBD1 or TRBD2 (5 bases each). The CDR3 loop spans 14 amino acids. Trimming left V 4 bases short and J 3 bases short, with 13 bases between. The germline V gene has CDR1 LNHDA and CDR2 SQIVND (reference sequence). CDR3 in amino acids: CASSRDANGYEQYF. The CDR3 nucleotides read TGTGCCAGTAGTAGGGACGCGAACGGCTACGAGCAGTACTTC.

This clone was picked up one time. The gene calls are TRBV29-1 and TRBJ2-3; D might be TRBD2 (5 bases). The germline V gene encodes CDR1 SQVTM and CDR2 ANQGSEA. Trimming took 4 bases from V and 4 from J, leaving 15 bases between them. The CDR3 spans 14 residues. CDR3 sequence reads: CSVVRGFSADTQYF. The CDR3 coding sequence is TGCAGCGTTGTGAGAGGGTTTTCAGCAGATACGCAGTATTTT.

This clone has a single count. The J gene is TRBJ2-7, the V gene TRBV7-2; 14 positions agree with TRBD2. The V segment lost 5 bases and the J segment 9 bases; nucleotides outside the gene matches: 12. CDR1 is SGHTA, CDR2 FQGNSA, per germline. CDR3 length: 16 amino acids. CDR3 loop: CASSPSPPTSGGGQYF. In DNA, the CDR3 is TGTGCCAGCAGCCCTTCCCCCCCGACTAGCGGGGGGGGGCAGTACTTC. The whole variable domain, filled in from reference TRBV7-2 and TRBJ2-7, reads GAGVSQSPSNKVTEKGKDVELRCDPISGHTALYWYRQSLGQGLEFLIYFQGNSAPDKSGLPSDRFSAERTGGSVSTLTIQRTQQEDSAVYLCASSPSPPTSGGGQYFGPGTRLTVT.